The source of this T cell receptor (beta chain) is a study of cytomegalovirus exposure and HLA in healthy donors. Study-level information: In an early release, HLA-typed donors contributed tens of millions of unique TCR sequences. Study-level points and caveats: CMV antigen specificity of a few CMV-associated chains was confirmed in vitro. In a later analysis, TCR beta V- and J-gene trimming showed a link to a missense DCLRE1C variant.

Of note for this clone: Its antigen is not known.

Researchers ran the PCR with 60 Vbeta and 13 Jbeta primers. Generated by immunoSEQ multiplex PCR, the TCRdb table keeps only in-frame clones and is missing some. The table has 150,000 to 200,000 clones, 65% to 85% seen once; the top ten hold 0.77%. This TCR was sampled from a woman aged 18-29 years in good health and CMV-seronegative. Sequenced material: PBMCs.

The CDR3 protein is CASSPGQGLNTEAFF. DNA for the CDR3: TGTGCCAGCAGCCCTGGACAGGGGCTAAACACTGAAGCTTTCTTT. The gene calls are TRBV6-5 and TRBJ1-1; 9 nucleotides match TRBD1. The V gene's germline CDR1 is MNHEY and CDR2 SVGAGI. The V and J ends lost 6 bases and 2 bases, in that order; junction bases with no gene match: 7. The length of the CDR3 is 15 residues.